The rows below give T cell receptor beta chains drawn from one sample of a study of Graves' ophthalmopathy and Graves' hyperthyroidism. TCRdb redid the calling of the multiplex PCR reads with MiXCR, one entry per CDR3 protein. The repertoire consists of around 40,000 distinct CDR3 sequences, with around 52% occurring once and the leading ten covering 15% to 20%. Sequencing was performed on peripheral blood. The receptors were sampled from an adult man with Graves' ophthalmopathy. The CDR3 runs from the conserved cysteine through the conserved F or W. A D gene is named only where the DNA matches it firmly. The size field is filled for only some rows; it gives once, few, many or a size class.

cdr3_aa | cdr3_nt | v_call | d_call | j_call | clone_size
CAIRGTQGETQYF | TGTGCCATCCGGGGCACCCAGGGAGAGACCCAGTACTTC | TRBV10-3 | . | TRBJ2-5 | .
CASIPRGGRVGMVCNEQFF | TGTGCCAGTATCCCTCGAGGGGGCAGGGTAGGGATGGTCTGCAATGAGCAGTTCTTC | TRBV19 | TRBD1 | TRBJ2-1 | .
CASSSDGGAYEQYF | TGTGCCAGCAGCTCCGATGGGGGAGCCTACGAGCAGTACTTC | TRBV11-2 | . | TRBJ2-7 | many
CSAYGDGYNEQFF | TGCAGTGCTTACGGGGACGGATACAATGAGCAGTTCTTC | TRBV20-1 | . | TRBJ2-1 | .
CSARLENYGYTF | TGCAGTGCTAGATTGGAGAACTATGGCTACACCTTC | TRBV20-1 | . | TRBJ1-2 | medium-sized
CSVTKTGTYEQYF | TGCAGTGTTACAAAAACAGGGACCTACGAGCAGTACTTC | TRBV20-1 | . | TRBJ2-7 | .
CASSLQGSQETQYF | TGTGCCAGCAGCCTCCAGGGGTCCCAAGAGACCCAGTACTTC | TRBV7-6 | . | TRBJ2-5 | medium-sized
CASSQGASGNPNEQFF | TGTGCCAGCAGCCAGGGAGCTAGCGGGAACCCCAATGAGCAGTTCTTC | TRBV7-3 | TRBD2 | TRBJ2-1 | few
CASSLGRASYEQYF | TGTGCCAGCAGTTTAGGCAGGGCCTCCTACGAGCAGTACTTC | TRBV12-3/TRBV12-4 | . | TRBJ2-7 | many
CASSEEGAGGYGYTF | TGTGCCAGCAGTGAAGAGGGGGCAGGGGGCTATGGCTACACCTTC | TRBV2 | TRBD1 | TRBJ1-2 | .
CTSSENTGVNTEAFF | TGTACCAGCAGCGAAAACACAGGGGTGAACACTGAAGCTTTCTTT | TRBV5-6 | TRBD1 | TRBJ1-1 | .
CASSPFPLCSYNEQFF | TGTGCCAGCAGCCCCTTCCCACTGTGCTCCTACAATGAGCAGTTCTTC | TRBV7-2 | . | TRBJ2-1 | .
CASSLGRATQYF | TGTGCCAGCAGTTTAGGCAGGGCGACCCAGTACTTC | TRBV12-3/TRBV12-4 | . | TRBJ2-5 | .
CASSKQGAGGSQPQHF | TGTGCTAGCAGTAAACAGGGGGCAGGGGGCAGTCAGCCCCAGCATTTT | TRBV2 | TRBD1 | TRBJ1-5 | .
CSAHEPSQGIDSPLHF | TGCAGTGCCCACGAACCGTCACAGGGGATTGATTCACCCCTCCACTTT | TRBV20-1 | TRBD1 | TRBJ1-6 | .
CASSPGGDQPQYF | TGTGCCAGCAGCCCAGGGGGAGATCAGCCCCAGTACTTC | TRBV12-3/TRBV12-4 | TRBD1 | TRBJ2-5 | .
CSSGGLRNTEAFF | TGCAGCTCGGGTGGGCTGCGGAACACTGAAGCTTTCTTT | TRBV29-1 | . | TRBJ1-1 | medium-sized
CASSYATVLRAGSHYEQYF | TGCGCCAGCAGTTATGCGACGGTACTGCGCGCGGGCTCCCATTACGAGCAGTACTTC | TRBV10-2 | . | TRBJ2-7 | once
CASSLARAGPTDTQYF | TGTGCCAGCAGCTTAGCTAGAGCGGGACCCACAGATACGCAGTATTTT | TRBV7-6 | TRBD2 | TRBJ2-3 | many
CASRTAGGLLSIQPQHF | TGTGCCAGCAGAACGGCAGGGGGCCTCCTGAGTATCCAGCCCCAGCATTTT | TRBV6-1 | TRBD1 | TRBJ1-5 | many
CSATTGTDYEQYF | TGCAGCGCCACAACCGGGACAGACTACGAGCAGTACTTC | TRBV29-1 | TRBD1 | TRBJ2-7 | few
CASSVSGRDEQFF | TGCGCCAGCAGCGTTAGCGGGAGGGATGAGCAGTTCTTC | TRBV5-1 | TRBD2 | TRBJ2-1 | many
CASSEGQGGNQPQHF | TGTGCCAGCAGTGAAGGACAGGGCGGGAATCAGCCCCAGCATTTT | TRBV2 | TRBD1 | TRBJ1-5 | few
CASSLSGAYNEQFF | TGTGCCAGCAGTCTCAGCGGGGCCTACAATGAGCAGTTCTTC | TRBV12-3/TRBV12-4 | TRBD2 | TRBJ2-1 | many
CASTAGETGELFF | TGTGCCAGCACGGCGGGAGAAACCGGGGAGCTGTTTTTT | TRBV6-1 | TRBD2 | TRBJ2-2 | medium-sized
CATSTLDNEKLFF | TGTGCCACCAGCACCCTAGACAATGAAAAACTGTTTTTT | TRBV15 | . | TRBJ1-4 | .
CASRRQDSNQPQHF | TGTGCCAGCAGGCGACAAGATAGCAATCAGCCCCAGCATTTT | TRBV6-2/TRBV6-3 | . | TRBJ1-5 | many
CASSEGSSYFDKSSYEQYF | TGCGCCAGCAGTGAAGGGTCTTCCTACTTTGACAAGAGCTCCTACGAGCAGTACTTC | TRBV10-2 | . | TRBJ2-7 | .
CASSETPPDTYGYTF | TGTGCCAGCAGTGAAACCCCCCCAGATACCTATGGCTACACCTTC | TRBV2 | . | TRBJ1-2 | .
CASSETRGTEAFF | TGTGCCAGCAGCGAGACAAGGGGCACTGAAGCTTTCTTT | TRBV6-4 | . | TRBJ1-1 | .
CASSLVEGGYEQYF | TGTGCCAGCAGCTTAGTCGAGGGAGGGTACGAGCAGTACTTC | TRBV7-6 | TRBD2 | TRBJ2-7 | medium-sized
CSAPCWGAGGYTF | TGCAGTGCCCCTTGCTGGGGGGCAGGGGGCTACACATTC | TRBV20-1 | TRBD1 | TRBJ1-2 | .
CSAKLAGLGEKLFF | TGCAGTGCTAAGCTAGCGGGGTTAGGGGAAAAACTGTTTTTT | TRBV20-1 | . | TRBJ1-4 | .
CSASYEQFF | TGCAGTGCTAGTTATGAGCAGTTCTTC | TRBV20-1 | . | TRBJ2-1 | medium-sized
CASSQDSTGVYNEQFF | TGTGCCAGCAGCCAAGATTCAACGGGGGTCTACAATGAGCAGTTCTTC | TRBV4-2 | . | TRBJ2-1 | .
CAGGTSGSYNEQFF | TGTGCCGGGGGGACTAGCGGCTCCTACAATGAGCAGTTCTTC | TRBV7-9 | TRBD2 | TRBJ2-1 | .
CSWEQGARTEAFF | TGCAGCTGGGAGCAGGGGGCGAGGACTGAAGCTTTCTTT | TRBV29-1 | TRBD1 | TRBJ1-1 | .
CASSLGYRQETQYF | TGCGCCAGCAGCTTGGGGTACCGACAAGAGACCCAGTACTTC | TRBV5-1 | . | TRBJ2-5 | once
CASSLAGWGLAGDNEQFF | TGTGCCAGCAGCTTAGCGGGGTGGGGACTAGCGGGAGACAATGAGCAGTTCTTC | TRBV7-8 | TRBD2 | TRBJ2-1 | once
CASSMVSGGPNEQFF | TGTGCCAGTAGTATGGTTAGCGGGGGGCCTAATGAGCAGTTCTTC | TRBV19 | TRBD2 | TRBJ2-1 | .
CASRLQITNQPQHF | TGTGCCAGCCGGTTACAGATCACCAATCAGCCCCAGCATTTT | TRBV2 | . | TRBJ1-5 | medium-sized
CATSAASTDTQYF | TGCGCCACCTCCGCTGCTAGCACAGATACGCAGTATTTT | TRBV10-1 | . | TRBJ2-3 | .
CASSLRGSDEKLFF | TGCGCCAGCAGCCTTAGGGGGTCTGATGAAAAACTGTTTTTT | TRBV5-1 | . | TRBJ1-4 | many
CASSGKTGGSSYNSPLHF | TGTGCCAGCAGCGGAAAGACAGGGGGCAGCTCCTATAATTCACCCCTCCACTTT | TRBV7-2 | TRBD1 | TRBJ1-6 | many
CASSLGRGQSRPYGYTF | TGTGCCAGCAGCCTCGGGAGGGGACAGAGCAGACCCTATGGCTACACCTTC | TRBV7-9 | TRBD1 | TRBJ1-2 | .
CASSLMGGVSYNEQFF | TGTGCCAGCAGTTTAATGGGGGGGGTCTCCTACAATGAGCAGTTCTTC | TRBV12-3/TRBV12-4 | TRBD2 | TRBJ2-1 | many
CASSEDSGYTDTQYF | TGTGCCAGCAGTGAGGATAGCGGTTACACAGATACGCAGTATTTT | TRBV25-1 | . | TRBJ2-3 | .
CARQTNSNTGELFF | TGTGCCCGCCAGACGAATTCGAACACCGGGGAGCTGTTTTTT | TRBV30 | . | TRBJ2-2 | .
CASSLAGRGQGNTVYF | TGCGCCAGCAGCTTAGCAGGCAGGGGGCAAGGAAACACCGTATATTTT | TRBV7-6 | TRBD1 | TRBJ1-3 | .
CASSPQGELFF | TGCGCCAGCAGCCCACAGGGGGAGCTGTTTTTT | TRBV5-1 | . | TRBJ2-2 | once
CATPDRPSGGYTF | TGTGCCACACCAGACAGGCCCTCGGGTGGCTACACCTTC | TRBV2 | . | TRBJ1-2 | .
CASKGPIVDGYTF | TGTGCCAGCAAGGGTCCGATAGTAGATGGCTACACCTTC | TRBV6-5 | . | TRBJ1-2 | .
CAIRNSPDNEQFF | TGTGCCATCAGAAACAGCCCAGACAATGAGCAGTTCTTC | TRBV10-3 | . | TRBJ2-1 | .
CASSLKGSSTGELFF | TGTGCCAGCAGCTTAAAGGGTAGTAGCACCGGGGAGCTGTTTTTT | TRBV9 | . | TRBJ2-2 | .
CAIRPPAQGETDTQYF | TGTGCCATCAGACCACCGGCACAGGGGGAGACAGATACGCAGTATTTT | TRBV10-3 | TRBD1 | TRBJ2-3 | .
CASSLGLVSYEQYF | TGTGCCAGCAGCCTAGGACTAGTTTCCTACGAGCAGTACTTC | TRBV7-2 | TRBD2 | TRBJ2-7 | .
CSALWTANEKLFF | TGCAGTGCCCTCTGGACCGCAAATGAAAAACTGTTTTTT | TRBV20-1 | . | TRBJ1-4 | many
CASSNRDMRGYTF | TGTGCCAGCAGCAACCGGGACATGAGGGGCTACACCTTC | TRBV7-9 | . | TRBJ1-2 | medium-sized
CASSIRPGVDEQYF | TGTGCCAGTAGTATACGGCCAGGGGTGGACGAGCAGTACTTC | TRBV19 | . | TRBJ2-7 | .